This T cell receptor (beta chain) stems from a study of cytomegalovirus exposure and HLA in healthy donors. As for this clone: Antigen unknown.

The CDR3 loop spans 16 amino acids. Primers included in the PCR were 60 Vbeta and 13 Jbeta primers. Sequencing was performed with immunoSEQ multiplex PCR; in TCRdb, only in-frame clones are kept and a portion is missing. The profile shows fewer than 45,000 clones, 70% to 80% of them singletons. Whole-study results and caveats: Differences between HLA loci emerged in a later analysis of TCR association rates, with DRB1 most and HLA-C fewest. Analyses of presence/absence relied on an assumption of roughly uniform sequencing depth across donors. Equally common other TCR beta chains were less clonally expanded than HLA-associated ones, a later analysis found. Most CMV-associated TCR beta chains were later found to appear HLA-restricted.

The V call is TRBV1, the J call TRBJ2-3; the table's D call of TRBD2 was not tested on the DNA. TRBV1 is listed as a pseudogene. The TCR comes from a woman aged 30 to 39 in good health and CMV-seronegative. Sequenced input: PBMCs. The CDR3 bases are TGCACCAGCAGCCAAGATCGAATAGCTAGCACAGATACGCAGTATTTT. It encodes CTSSQDRIASTDTQYF.